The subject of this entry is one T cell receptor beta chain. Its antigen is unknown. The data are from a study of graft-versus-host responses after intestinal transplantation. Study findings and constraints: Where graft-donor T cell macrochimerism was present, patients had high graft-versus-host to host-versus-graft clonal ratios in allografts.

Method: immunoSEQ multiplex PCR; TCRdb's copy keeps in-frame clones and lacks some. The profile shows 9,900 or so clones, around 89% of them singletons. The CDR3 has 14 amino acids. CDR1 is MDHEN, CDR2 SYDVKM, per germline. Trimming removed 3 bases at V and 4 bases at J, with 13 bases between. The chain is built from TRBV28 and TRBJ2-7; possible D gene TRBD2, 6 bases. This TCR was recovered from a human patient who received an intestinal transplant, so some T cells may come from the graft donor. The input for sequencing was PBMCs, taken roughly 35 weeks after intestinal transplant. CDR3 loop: CASSFGGTLYEQYF. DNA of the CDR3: TGTGCCAGCAGTTTTGGCGGGACCCTGTACGAGCAGTACTTC.